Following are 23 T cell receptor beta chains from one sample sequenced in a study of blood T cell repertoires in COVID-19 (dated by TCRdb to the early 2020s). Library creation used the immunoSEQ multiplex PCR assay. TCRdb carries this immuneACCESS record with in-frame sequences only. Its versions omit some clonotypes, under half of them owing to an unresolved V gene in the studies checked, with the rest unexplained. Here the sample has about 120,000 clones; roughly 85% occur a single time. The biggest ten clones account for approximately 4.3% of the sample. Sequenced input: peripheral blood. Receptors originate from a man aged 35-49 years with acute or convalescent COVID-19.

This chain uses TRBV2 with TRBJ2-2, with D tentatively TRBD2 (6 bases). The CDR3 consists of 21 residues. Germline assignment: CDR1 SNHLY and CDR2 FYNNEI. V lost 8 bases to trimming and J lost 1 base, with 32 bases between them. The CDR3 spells CASYGGSPFARLRENTGELFF. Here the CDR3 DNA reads TGTGCCAGCTACGGGGGTAGTCCCTTCGCACGACTGAGGGAGAACACCGGGGAGCTGTTTTTT.

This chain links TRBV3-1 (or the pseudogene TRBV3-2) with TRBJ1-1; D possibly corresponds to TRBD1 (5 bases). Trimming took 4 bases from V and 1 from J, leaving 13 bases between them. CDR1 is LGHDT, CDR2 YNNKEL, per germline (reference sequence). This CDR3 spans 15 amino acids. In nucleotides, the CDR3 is TGTGCCAGCAGCCCGGCGGGACTACAGAACACTGAAGCTTTCTTT. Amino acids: CASSPAGLQNTEAFF.

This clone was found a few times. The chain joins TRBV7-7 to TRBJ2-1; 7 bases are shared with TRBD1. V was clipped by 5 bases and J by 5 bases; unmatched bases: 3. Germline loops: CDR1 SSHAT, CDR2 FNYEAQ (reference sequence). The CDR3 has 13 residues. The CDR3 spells CASSPGQNNEQFF. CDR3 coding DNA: TGTGCCAGCAGCCCGGGACAGAACAATGAGCAGTTCTTC.

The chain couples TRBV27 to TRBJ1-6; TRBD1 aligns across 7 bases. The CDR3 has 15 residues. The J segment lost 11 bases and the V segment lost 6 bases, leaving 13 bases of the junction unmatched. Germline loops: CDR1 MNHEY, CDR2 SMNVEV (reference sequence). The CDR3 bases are TGTGCCAGCAGGACCATACAGGGGCCACTGCCACCCCTCCACTTT. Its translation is CASRTIQGPLPPLHF.

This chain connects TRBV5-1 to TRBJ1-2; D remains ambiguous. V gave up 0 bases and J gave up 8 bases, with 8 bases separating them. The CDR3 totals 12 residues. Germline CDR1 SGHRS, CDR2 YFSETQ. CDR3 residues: CASSLEPGGYTF. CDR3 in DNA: TGCGCCAGCAGCTTGGAGCCCGGGGGCTACACCTTC.

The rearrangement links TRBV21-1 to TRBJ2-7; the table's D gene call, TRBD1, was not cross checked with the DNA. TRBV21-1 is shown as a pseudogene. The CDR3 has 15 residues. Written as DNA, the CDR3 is TGTGCCAGCAGCAAAGGGGGACAGGGTTCGGGTGAGCAGTACTTC. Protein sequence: CASSKGGQGSGEQYF.

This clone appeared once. The CDR3 reads CASSSPGKQETQYF. As DNA, the CDR3 is TGTGCCAGCAGCTCCCCGGGGAAACAAGAGACCCAGTACTTC. This chain links TRBV11-2 with TRBJ2-5; possible D gene TRBD2, 5 bases. V was cut by 4 bases and J by 2 bases, with 11 bases left in between. The CDR3 runs 14 residues. The germline V gene encodes CDR1 SGHAT and CDR2 FQNNGV.

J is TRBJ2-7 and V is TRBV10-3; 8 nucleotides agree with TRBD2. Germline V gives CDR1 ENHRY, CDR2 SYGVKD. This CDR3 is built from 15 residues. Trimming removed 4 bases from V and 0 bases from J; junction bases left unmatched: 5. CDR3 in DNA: TGTGCCATCAGTGCGTTGGCGGGGGGCTCCTACGAGCAGTACTTC. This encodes CAISALAGGSYEQYF.

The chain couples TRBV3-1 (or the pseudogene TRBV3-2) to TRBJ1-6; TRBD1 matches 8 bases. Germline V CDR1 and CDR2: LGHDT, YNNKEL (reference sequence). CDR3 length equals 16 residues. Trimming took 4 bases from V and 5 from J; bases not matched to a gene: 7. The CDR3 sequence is CASSRRQGSHNSPLHF. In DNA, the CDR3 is TGTGCCAGCAGCCGAAGACAGGGGTCCCATAATTCACCCCTCCACTTT.

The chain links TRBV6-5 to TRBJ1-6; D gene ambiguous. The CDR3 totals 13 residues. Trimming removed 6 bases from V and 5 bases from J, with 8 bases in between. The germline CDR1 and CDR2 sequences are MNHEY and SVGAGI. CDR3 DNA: TGTGCCAGCAGGGCGGCAAATAATTCACCCCTCCACTTT. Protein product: CASRAANNSPLHF.

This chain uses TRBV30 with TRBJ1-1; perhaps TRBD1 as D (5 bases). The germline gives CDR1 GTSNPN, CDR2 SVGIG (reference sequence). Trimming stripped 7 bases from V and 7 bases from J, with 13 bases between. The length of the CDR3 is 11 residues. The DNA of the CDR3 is TGTGCCTTGGGCCAACAGGTTGAAGCTTTCTTT. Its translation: CALGQQVEAFF.

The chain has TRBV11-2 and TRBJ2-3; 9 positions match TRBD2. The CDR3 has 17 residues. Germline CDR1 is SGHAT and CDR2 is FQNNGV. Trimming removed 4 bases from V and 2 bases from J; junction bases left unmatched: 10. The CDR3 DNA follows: TGTGCCAGCAGCTACCGGCTTAGCGGGGGTACCACAGATACGCAGTATTTT. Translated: CASSYRLSGGTTDTQYF.

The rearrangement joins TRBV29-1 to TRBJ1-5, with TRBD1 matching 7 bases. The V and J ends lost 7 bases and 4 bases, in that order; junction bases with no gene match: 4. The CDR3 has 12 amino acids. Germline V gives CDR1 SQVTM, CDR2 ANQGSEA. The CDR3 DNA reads TGCAGCGCCCTGACAGGGAATCAGCCCCAGCATTTT. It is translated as CSALTGNQPQHF.

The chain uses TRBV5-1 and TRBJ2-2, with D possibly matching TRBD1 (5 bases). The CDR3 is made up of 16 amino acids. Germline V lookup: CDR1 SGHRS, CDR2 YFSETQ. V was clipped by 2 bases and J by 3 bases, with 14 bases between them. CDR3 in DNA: TGCGCCAGCAGCTTAGGGGTCCTCGATCACACCGGGGAGCTGTTTTTT. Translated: CASSLGVLDHTGELFF.

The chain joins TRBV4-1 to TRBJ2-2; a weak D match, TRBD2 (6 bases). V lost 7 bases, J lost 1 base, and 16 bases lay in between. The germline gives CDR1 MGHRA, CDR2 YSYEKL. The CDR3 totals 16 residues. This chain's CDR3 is CASTPSRGENTGELFF. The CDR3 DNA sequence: TGCGCCAGCACTCCAAGTCGCGGGGAGAACACCGGGGAGCTGTTTTTT.

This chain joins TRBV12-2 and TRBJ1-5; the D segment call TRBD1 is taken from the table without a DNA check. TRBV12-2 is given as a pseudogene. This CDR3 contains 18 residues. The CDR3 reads CASRLMVRDTRSNQPQHF. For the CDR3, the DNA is TGTGCAAGTCGCTTAATGGTCCGGGACACCAGAAGCAATCAGCCCCAGCATTTT.

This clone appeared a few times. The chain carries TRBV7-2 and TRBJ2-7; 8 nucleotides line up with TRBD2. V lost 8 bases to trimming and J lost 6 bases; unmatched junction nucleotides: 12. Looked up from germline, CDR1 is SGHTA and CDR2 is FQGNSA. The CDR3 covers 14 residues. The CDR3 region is CASGTGGTFAEQYF. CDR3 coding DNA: TGTGCCAGCGGAACGGGGGGGACTTTCGCCGAGCAGTACTTC. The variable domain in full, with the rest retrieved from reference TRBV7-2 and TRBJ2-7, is GAGVSQSPSNKVTEKGKDVELRCDPISGHTALYWYRQSLGQGLEFLIYFQGNSAPDKSGLPSDRFSAERTGGSVSTLTIQRTQQEDSAVYLCASGTGGTFAEQYFGPGTRLTVT.

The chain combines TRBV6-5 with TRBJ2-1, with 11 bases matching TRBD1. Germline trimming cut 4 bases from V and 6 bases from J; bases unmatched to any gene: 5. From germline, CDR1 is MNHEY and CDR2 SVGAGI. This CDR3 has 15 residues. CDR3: CASSLGQGAANEQFF. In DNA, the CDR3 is TGTGCCAGCAGTTTAGGACAGGGGGCAGCCAATGAGCAGTTCTTC.

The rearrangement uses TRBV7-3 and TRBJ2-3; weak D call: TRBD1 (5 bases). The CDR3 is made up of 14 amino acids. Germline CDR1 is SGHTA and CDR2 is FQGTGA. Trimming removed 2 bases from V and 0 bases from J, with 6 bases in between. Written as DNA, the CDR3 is TGTGCCAGCAGCTTAGACAGAAGCACAGATACGCAGTATTTT. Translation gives CASSLDRSTDTQYF.

Here the CDR3 DNA reads TGTGCCAGTAGTATTACAGGGTCAACTGCGAATGAGCAGTTCTTC. Translation: CASSITGSTANEQFF. The gene calls are TRBV19 and TRBJ2-1, with a tentative D call TRBD1 (6 bases). The V end was cut by 3 bases, the J end by 7 bases, with 16 bases between. Germline CDR1 reads LNHDA; CDR2 reads SQIVND (reference sequence). This CDR3 is 15 amino acids long.

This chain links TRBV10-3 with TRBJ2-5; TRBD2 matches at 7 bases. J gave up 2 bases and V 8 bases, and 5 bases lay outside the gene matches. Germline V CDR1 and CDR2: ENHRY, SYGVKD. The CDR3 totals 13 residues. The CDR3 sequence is CAISSGRQETQYF. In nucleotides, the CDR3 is TGTGCCATCTCTAGCGGACGGCAAGAGACCCAGTACTTC.

CDR3 in DNA: TGTGCCACCAGCAGAGATATAACGGGAAATGATGAAAAACTGTTTTTT. As protein: CATSRDITGNDEKLFF. The rearrangement joins TRBV15 to TRBJ1-4; no definite D call. Trimming shortened V by 0 bases and J by 6 bases, and 14 bases separated the two germline ends. Germline CDR1 LNHNV, CDR2 YYDKDF (reference sequence). The CDR3 covers 16 residues. Combining the CDR3 with reference TRBV15 and TRBJ1-4 gives the whole variable domain DAMVIQNPRYQVTQFGKPVTLSCSQTLNHNVMYWYQQKSSQAPKLLFHYYDKDFNNEADTPDNFQSRRPNTSFCFLDIRSPGLGDTAMYLCATSRDITGNDEKLFFGSGTQLSVL.

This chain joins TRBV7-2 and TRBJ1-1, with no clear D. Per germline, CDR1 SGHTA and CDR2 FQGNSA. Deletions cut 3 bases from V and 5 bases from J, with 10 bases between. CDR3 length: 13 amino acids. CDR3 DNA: TGTGCCAGCAGCTTGGTAATGAGGACTGAAGCTTTCTTT. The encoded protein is CASSLVMRTEAFF.